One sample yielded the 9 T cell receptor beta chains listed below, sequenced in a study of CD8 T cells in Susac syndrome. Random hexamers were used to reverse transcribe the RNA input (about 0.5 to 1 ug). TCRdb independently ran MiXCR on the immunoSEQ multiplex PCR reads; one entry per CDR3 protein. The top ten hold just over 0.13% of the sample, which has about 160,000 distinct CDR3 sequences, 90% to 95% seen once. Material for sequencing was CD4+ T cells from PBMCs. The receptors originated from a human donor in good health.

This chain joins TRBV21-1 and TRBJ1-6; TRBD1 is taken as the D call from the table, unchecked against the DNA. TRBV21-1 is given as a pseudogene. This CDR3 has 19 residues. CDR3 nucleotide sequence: TGTGCCAGCAGCTGGTGTGAGGGACAGGGGGCCTCGTATAATTCACCCCTCCACTTT. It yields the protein CASSWCEGQGASYNSPLHF.

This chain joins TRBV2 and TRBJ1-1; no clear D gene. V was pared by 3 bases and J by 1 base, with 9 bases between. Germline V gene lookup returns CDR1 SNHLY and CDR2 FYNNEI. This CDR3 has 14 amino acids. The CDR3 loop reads CASSDGYGNTEAFF. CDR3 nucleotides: TGTGCCAGCAGTGATGGTTACGGGAACACTGAAGCTTTCTTT.

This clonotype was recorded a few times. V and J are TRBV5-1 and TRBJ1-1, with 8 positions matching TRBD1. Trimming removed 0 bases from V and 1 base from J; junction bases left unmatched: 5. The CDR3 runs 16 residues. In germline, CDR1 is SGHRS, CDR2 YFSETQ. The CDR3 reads CASSLGAGGGNTEAFF. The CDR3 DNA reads TGCGCCAGCAGCTTGGGTGCAGGGGGCGGGAACACTGAAGCTTTCTTT.

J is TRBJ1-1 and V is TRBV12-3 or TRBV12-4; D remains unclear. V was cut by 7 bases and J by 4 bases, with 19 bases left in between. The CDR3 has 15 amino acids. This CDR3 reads CASTRRSTDFTEAFF. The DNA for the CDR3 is TGTGCCAGCACCCGGAGGTCTACTGACTTCACTGAAGCTTTCTTT.

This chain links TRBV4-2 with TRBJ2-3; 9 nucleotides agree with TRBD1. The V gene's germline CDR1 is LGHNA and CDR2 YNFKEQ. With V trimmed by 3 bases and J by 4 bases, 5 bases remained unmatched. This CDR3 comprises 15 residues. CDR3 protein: CASSHNRGQADTQYF. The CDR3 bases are TGTGCCAGCAGCCACAACAGGGGGCAAGCAGATACGCAGTATTTT.

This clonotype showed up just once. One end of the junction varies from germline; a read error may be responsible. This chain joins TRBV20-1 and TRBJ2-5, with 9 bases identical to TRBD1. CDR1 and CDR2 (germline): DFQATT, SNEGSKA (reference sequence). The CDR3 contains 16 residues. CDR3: CSAGDPSGQGGETQYF. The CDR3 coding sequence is TGCAGTGCTGGAGATCCTTCGGGACAGGGCGGTGAGACCCAGTACTTC.

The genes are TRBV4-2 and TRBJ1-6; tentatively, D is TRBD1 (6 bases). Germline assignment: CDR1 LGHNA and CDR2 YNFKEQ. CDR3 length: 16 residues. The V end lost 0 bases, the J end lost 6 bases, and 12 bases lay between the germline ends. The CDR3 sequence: CASSQEGAGANSPLHF. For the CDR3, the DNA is TGTGCCAGCAGCCAAGAGGGGGCAGGCGCTAATTCACCCCTCCACTTT.

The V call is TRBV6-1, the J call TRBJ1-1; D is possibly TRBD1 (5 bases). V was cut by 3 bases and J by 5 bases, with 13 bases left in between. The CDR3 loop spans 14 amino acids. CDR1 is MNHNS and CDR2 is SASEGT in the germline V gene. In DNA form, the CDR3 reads TGTGCCAGCAGTGACGGCGGGGGAGGAACTGAAGCTTTCTTT. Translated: CASSDGGGGTEAFF.

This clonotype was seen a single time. This CDR3 is CASSLTDGYYGYTF. As DNA, the CDR3 is TGTGCCAGCAGTTTAACGGACGGGTACTATGGCTACACCTTC. The V call is TRBV6-5, the J call TRBJ1-2; no clear D gene. The CDR3 totals 14 residues. V was clipped by 4 bases and J by 3 bases, with 12 bases between them. CDR1 is MNHEY, CDR2 SVGAGI, per germline.